This is a list of T cell receptor beta chains from one sample in a study of neoadjuvant anti-PD-1 for oral cavity cancer. Produced via immunoSEQ multiplex PCR; TCRdb's table is partial and in-frame only. The sample holds 11,000 to 15,000 clones, around 66% seen once. Sequencing was performed on PBMCs, taken after nivolumab (anti-PD-1) treatment. These receptors were obtained from a person aged 35-79 years with oral cavity squamous cell carcinoma. CDR3s include the opening cysteine and the closing phenylalanine or tryptophan. The D gene is left open where the match is weak. Some rows mark clone size as missing; the rest say once, few, many or name a class of expanded clone.

NA | NA | TRBJ1-3 | 13 | TRBV30 | TGTGCCTGGAGTGGCTCGACCGGAAACACCATATATTTT | CAWSGSTGNTIYF
NA | NA | TRBJ2-7 | 13 | TRBV5-1 | TGCGCCACCAGCGAGGGCCTCTCCTACGAGCAGTACTTC | CATSEGLSYEQYF
few | TRBD2 | TRBJ2-1 | 18 | TRBV11-2 | TGTGCCAGCAGCCCCACCATGGGGGGAGGGAGCTCCTACAATGAGCAGTTCTTC | CASSPTMGGGSSYNEQFF
NA | TRBD2 | TRBJ2-1 | 15 | TRBV6-6 | TGTGCCAGCAGAAATAGACTAGCTGGGTACAATGAGCAGTTCTTC | CASRNRLAGYNEQFF
NA | NA | TRBJ2-1 | 13 | TRBV6-6 | TGTGCCAGCAGCCCCACCCAAGGGGCTGAGCAGTTCTTC | CASSPTQGAEQFF
few | TRBD2 | TRBJ2-2 | 13 | TRBV27 | TGTGCCAGCAGTTGGCGGGAGGTCGGGGAGCTGTTTTTT | CASSWREVGELFF
NA | NA | TRBJ2-7 | 15 | TRBV14 | TGTGCCAGCAGCCAAGGGGCGCGGGACCTCTACGAGCAGTACTTC | CASSQGARDLYEQYF
once | NA | TRBJ2-7 | 15 | TRBV13 | TGTGCCAGCAGCTTAGGCGGAGGGTCCTCCTACGAGCAGTACTTC | CASSLGGGSSYEQYF
medium-sized | TRBD2 | TRBJ2-1 | 13 | TRBV5-5 | TGTGCCAGCAGTTTAGCGGGAGAGGTAGAGCAGTTCTTC | CASSLAGEVEQFF
NA | TRBD1 | TRBJ2-5 | 16 | TRBV5-6 | TGTGCCAGCAGCCCTGACAGGGGGCTGTACCAAGAGACCCAGTACTTC | CASSPDRGLYQETQYF
NA | NA | TRBJ1-5 | 13 | TRBV5-5 | TGTGCCAGCAGCTTGGGGGACAATCAGCCCCAGCATTTT | CASSLGDNQPQHF
once | NA | TRBJ2-3 | 15 | TRBV30 | TGTGCCTGTTCCCCAGGCACGGGGATCACAGATACGCAGTATTTT | CACSPGTGITDTQYF
NA | NA | TRBJ2-4 | 13 | TRBV10-3 | TGTGCCATCAGTGAGGACACCGAAAACATTCAGTACTTC | CAISEDTENIQYF
NA | TRBD2 | TRBJ2-7 | 16 | TRBV7-8 | TGTGCCAGCAGCTCGTCCCGGACTAGCGGGATCTACGAGCAGTACTTC | CASSSSRTSGIYEQYF
NA | TRBD2 | TRBJ2-7 | 17 | TRBV6-4 | TGTGCCAGCAGTGATGGGTATTCGGGAGGGTCCACCTACGAGCAGTACTTC | CASSDGYSGGSTYEQYF
NA | TRBD2 | TRBJ2-7 | 14 | TRBV7-2 | TGTGCCAGCAGCTTAGCTAGCGGGACATCCGAGCAGTACTTC | CASSLASGTSEQYF
NA | NA | TRBJ1-1 | 13 | TRBV29-1 | TGCAGCGTTGAGAGGACGGCAAACACTGAAGCTTTCTTT | CSVERTANTEAFF
NA | NA | TRBJ2-7 | 15 | TRBV7-3 | TGTGCCAGCAGCTTAAGTGGGGCTAATACGTACGAGCAGTACTTC | CASSLSGANTYEQYF
NA | NA | TRBJ2-2 | 17 | TRBV4-2 | TGTGCCAGCAGCCAGCAACAGGGCCGCCTGGGGACCGGGGAGCTGTTTTTT | CASSQQQGRLGTGELFF
NA | TRBD1 | TRBJ1-2 | 15 | TRBV10-1 | TGCGCCAGCAGTGATTACAGGGGGCCCGTTTATGGCTACACCTTC | CASSDYRGPVYGYTF
NA | NA | TRBJ1-2 | 10 | TRBV19 | TGTGCCAGTAGGGCCCGAGGCTACACCTTC | CASRARGYTF
NA | TRBD2 | TRBJ2-5 | 20 | TRBV5-4 | TGTGCCAGCAGCTCTACGCGGGGGCCTGGACTAGCGGGAGCCCAAGAGACCCAGTACTTC | CASSSTRGPGLAGAQETQYF
NA | NA | TRBJ2-7 | 15 | TRBV6-5 | TGTGCCAGCAGTTACTCGGGGAGCTTCTCCTACGAGCAGTACTTC | CASSYSGSFSYEQYF
NA | NA | TRBJ1-5 | 13 | TRBV7-2 | TGTGCCAGCACCACGGACAGATATCAGCCCCAGCATTTT | CASTTDRYQPQHF
NA | NA | TRBJ2-7 | 14 | TRBV10-2 | TGCGCCAGCAGTGAGTCGGTGGGAGCGGCCGAGCAGTACTTC | CASSESVGAAEQYF
few | NA | TRBJ1-1 | 12 | TRBV7-9 | TGTGCCAGCAGCTTAGATTACACTGAAGCTTTCTTT | CASSLDYTEAFF
few | TRBD1 | TRBJ1-2 | 15 | TRBV19 | TGTGCCAGTAGTCCTCGGGACAGGAATAACTATGGCTACACCTTC | CASSPRDRNNYGYTF
large | TRBD2 | TRBJ2-1 | 15 | TRBV6-1 | TGTGCCAGCAGTGAAACGGGGGGCTCCTACAATGAGCAGTTCTTC | CASSETGGSYNEQFF
NA | TRBD1 | TRBJ1-5 | 15 | TRBV11-2 | TGTGCCAGCAGCTTATCACAGGGGGTAAATCAGCCCCAGCATTTT | CASSLSQGVNQPQHF
NA | TRBD1 | TRBJ2-3 | 14 | TRBV5-4 | TGTGCCAGCAGCTGGACAGGGAACACAGATACGCAGTATTTT | CASSWTGNTDTQYF
NA | TRBD1 | TRBJ1-1 | 16 | TRBV10-3 | TGTGCCATCACCGCCCTGGGACAGGGGGCGAACACTGAAGCTTTCTTT | CAITALGQGANTEAFF
once | NA | TRBJ1-5 | 15 | TRBV13 | TGTGCCAGCAGCTTAGGCAGAGCAGGTAATCAGCCCCAGCATTTT | CASSLGRAGNQPQHF
NA | NA | TRBJ2-1 | 11 | TRBV20-1 | TGCAGTGCTCCGGACAGCCTGGAGCAGTTCTTC | CSAPDSLEQFF
once | NA | TRBJ2-5 | 12 | TRBV30 | TGTGCCTGGCGCCCGGAGGGGGAGACCCAGTACTTC | CAWRPEGETQYF
NA | NA | TRBJ2-2 | 17 | TRBV6-1 | TGTGCCAGCAGTGCGCTACTAGCCTCAGGTGGTACCGGGGAGCTGTTTTTT | CASSALLASGGTGELFF
NA | NA | TRBJ2-6 | 13 | TRBV2 | TGTGCCAGCAGGAATGCTGGGGCCAACGTCCTGACTTTC | CASRNAGANVLTF
NA | TRBD1 | TRBJ2-7 | 16 | TRBV5-5 | TGTGCCAGCAGCCAGAGACAGGGCCTTCGATACTACGAGCAGTACTTC | CASSQRQGLRYYEQYF
NA | NA | TRBJ2-5 | 15 | TRBV10-3 | TGTGCCATCAGTGACCCGGGGGTTGGCCAAGAGACCCAGTACTTC | CAISDPGVGQETQYF
few | TRBD1 | TRBJ1-5 | 14 | TRBV15 | TGTGCCACCAGCGGAGACAGGGAAAATCAGCCCCAGCATTTT | CATSGDRENQPQHF
NA | NA | TRBJ2-7 | 13 | TRBV6-6 | TGTGCCAGCCGTAGCGGCGCCGCCTACGAGCAGTACTTC | CASRSGAAYEQYF
NA | TRBD1 | TRBJ2-2 | 17 | TRBV28 | TGTGCCAGCACTCTTATGGGGGGACAGGGCGTCACCGGGGAGCTGTTTTTT | CASTLMGGQGVTGELFF
NA | NA | TRBJ2-5 | 13 | TRBV2 | TGTGCCAGCACTCAGGGGAGTCAAGAGACCCAGTACTTC | CASTQGSQETQYF
NA | NA | TRBJ2-5 | 16 | TRBV27 | TGTGCCAGCAGTCCAATTCCGGGACAGGGACTAGGGGCCCAGTACTTC | CASSPIPGQGLGAQYF
NA | TRBD2 | TRBJ2-7 | 17 | TRBV7-9 | TGTGCCAGCAGCTTAGGTTCGGCGGGAGCGAACCCCTACGAGCAGTACTTC | CASSLGSAGANPYEQYF
few | TRBD1 | TRBJ2-7 | 14 | TRBV6-6 | TGTGCCAGCAGCCAAGTCGGTGACAGGGCCGAGCAGTACTTC | CASSQVGDRAEQYF
few | NA | TRBJ1-1 | 10 | TRBV20-1 | TGCAGTGCTAGGGAGGGGGAAGCTTTCTTT | CSAREGEAFF
NA | NA | TRBJ2-1 | 16 | TRBV27 | TGTGCCAGCAGTTGGGCCGGCGGGAATTCCTACAATGAGCAGTTCTTC | CASSWAGGNSYNEQFF
NA | TRBD1 | TRBJ2-4 | 12 | TRBV5-5 | TGTGCCAGCAGCGGGGACAGTTACATTCAGTACTTC | CASSGDSYIQYF
NA | NA | TRBJ2-3 | 15 | TRBV5-4 | TGTGCCAGCAGGCATAACAGGGATAGTTCAGATACGCAGTATTTT | CASRHNRDSSDTQYF
NA | NA | TRBJ2-1 | 14 | TRBV27 | TGTGCCAGCACCAATAGCGGACCTTACAATGAGCAGTTCTTC | CASTNSGPYNEQFF
NA | TRBD1 | TRBJ1-5 | 13 | TRBV6-5 | TGTGCCAGCCAGGGGGGGTTCAATCAGCCCCAGCATTTT | CASQGGFNQPQHF
once | NA | TRBJ2-3 | 16 | TRBV7-2 | TGTGCCAGCAGCCTGCTTACAGTAAGGCCCACAGATACGCAGTATTTT | CASSLLTVRPTDTQYF
NA | TRBD1 | TRBJ2-1 | 16 | TRBV5-1 | TGCGCCAGCAGCATGATGACCGGGACAGCTTACAATGAGCAGTTCTTC | CASSMMTGTAYNEQFF
once | NA | TRBJ2-3 | 13 | TRBV14 | TGTGCCAGCAGCCAACAGGGCACAGATACGCAGTATTTT | CASSQQGTDTQYF
NA | NA | TRBJ2-5 | 13 | TRBV10-3 | TGTGCCATCTCTTTCGGCCCGTCGGAGACCCAGTACTTC | CAISFGPSETQYF